The clone carrying this T cell receptor (beta chain) was found many times. The sample originates from a study of T-cell reconstitution after alpha-beta-depleted transplantation in children. Preparation of the TCRbeta library was carried out with unique molecular identifiers. TCRdb re-derived calls from the PCR reads in MiXCR, one entry per CDR3 protein. In the table there are some 640,000 distinct CDR3 sequences, 16% of which are singletons. This CDR3 is 13 amino acids long. V shed 6 bases and J shed 1 base, with 9 bases lying between them. The germline V gene has CDR1 LNHNV and CDR2 YYDKDF (reference sequence).

This sample comprised PBMCs from the stem cell graft donor, obtained from the stem cell graft. The V call is TRBV15, the J call TRBJ2-5; possibly TRBD2 for D (5 bases). This receptor was identified in a human donor who donated a stem cell graft to a child with acute myeloid leukemia. CDR3 amino acids: CATRDGSQETQYF. The CDR3 region has the DNA TGTGCCACCAGAGATGGGAGCCAAGAGACCCAGTACTTC.